Shown below are 27 T cell receptor beta chains from a single sample sequenced in a study of blood T cell repertoires in COVID-19. Sequencing used immunoSEQ multiplex PCR; TCRdb keeps in-frame clones, though not all of them. The sample carries about 250,000 clones, about nine tenths recorded once. The sample comprised PBMCs or T cells enriched from blood (not recorded which). All receptors come from a man aged 35 to 55 who had recovered from COVID-19.

The rearrangement joins TRBV25-1 to TRBJ2-2; no clear D. The CDR3 loop spans 15 amino acids. The germline CDR1 and CDR2 sequences are MGHDK and SYGVNS. The V and J ends lost 3 bases and 0 bases respectively, with 8 bases between them. In DNA form, the CDR3 reads TGTGCCAGCAGTGATGCGGCTTCGAACACCGGGGAGCTGTTTTTT. Translating it yields CASSDAASNTGELFF.

CDR3 nucleotides: TGTGCCAGCAGCGGAGATGAAAACATTCAGTACTTC. Its protein product is CASSGDENIQYF. The gene calls are TRBV9 and TRBJ2-4; no clear D. The V end lost 3 bases, the J end lost 5 bases, and 6 bases lay between the germline ends. CDR1 SGDLS and CDR2 YYNGEE come from the germline V gene. This CDR3 has 12 residues.

This sequence joins TRBV5-1 and TRBJ1-4; 9 bases fit TRBD1. Germline values: CDR1 SGHRS, CDR2 YFSETQ. CDR3 length equals 14 residues. The ends lost 5 bases at V and 8 bases at J; junction bases unmatched: 7. DNA of the CDR3: TGCGCCAGCAGGACGGGACAGGGTTTAGAAAAACTGTTTTTT. This encodes CASRTGQGLEKLFF.

This clone was recorded only once. In DNA, the CDR3 is TGTGCCAGCAGTCCACTCCCGGGACAGGGGGGCTACACCTTC. Translated, it gives CASSPLPGQGGYTF. The chain links TRBV27 to TRBJ1-2; 10 bases are shared with TRBD1. The CDR3 consists of 14 residues. With V trimmed by 5 bases and J by 8 bases, 8 bases remained unmatched. CDR1 is MNHEY, CDR2 SMNVEV, per germline (reference sequence).

This rearrangement joins TRBV19 to TRBJ1-2, with 7 bases identical to TRBD1. CDR1 is LNHDA, CDR2 SQIVND, per germline (reference sequence). This CDR3 contains 14 residues. With V trimmed by 6 bases and J by 0 bases, 4 bases remained unmatched. This chain's CDR3 is CASSRQGSNYGYTF. The DNA of the CDR3 is TGTGCCAGTAGCCGACAGGGATCTAACTATGGCTACACCTTC.

The V gene is TRBV19, the J gene TRBJ2-5, with 9 bases identical to TRBD2. The length of the CDR3 is 12 residues. From germline, CDR1 is LNHDA and CDR2 SQIVND (reference sequence). The junction had 6 bases not matched to a gene; V was cut back by 9 bases and J by 7 bases. CDR3 sequence: CASNSGSGTQYF. CDR3 in DNA: TGTGCCAGCAATAGCGGGAGTGGGACCCAGTACTTC.

The chain joins TRBV30 to TRBJ2-2, with 12 bases matching TRBD2. This CDR3 has 17 residues. Looked up from germline, CDR1 is GTSNPN and CDR2 is SVGIG (reference sequence). V shed 1 base and J 3 bases; nucleotides not matched to a gene: 6. The CDR3 here is CAWSGLAGGPDTGELFF. The CDR3 bases are TGTGCCTGGAGTGGGCTAGCGGGGGGGCCGGACACCGGGGAGCTGTTTTTT.

The chain recombines TRBV5-1 with TRBJ2-7; no clear D gene. The germline V and J ends were trimmed by 4 bases and 0 bases, with 14 bases remaining between them. Germline loops: CDR1 SGHRS, CDR2 YFSETQ. The CDR3 loop spans 15 amino acids. The CDR3 spells CASSVGQPSSYEQYF. In nucleotides, the CDR3 is TGCGCCAGCAGCGTGGGCCAACCGAGCTCCTACGAGCAGTACTTC. Using reference TRBV5-1 and TRBJ2-7 for the parts outside the CDR3, the full variable domain is KAGVTQTPRYLIKTRGQQVTLSCSPISGHRSVSWYQQTPGQGLQFLFEYFSETQRNKGNFPGRFSGRQFSNSRSEMNVSTLELGDSALYLCASSVGQPSSYEQYFGPGTRLTVT.

This clone turned up a few times. The V call is TRBV3-1 (or the pseudogene TRBV3-2), the J call TRBJ2-2; 10 positions agree with TRBD1. The CDR3 spans 17 residues. Per germline, CDR1 LGHDT and CDR2 YNNKEL (reference sequence). The J segment lost 1 base and the V segment lost 0 bases, leaving 2 bases of the junction unmatched. CDR3 nucleotide sequence: TGTGCCAGCAGCCAAGACCGGGACAGGGGGAACACCGGGGAGCTGTTTTTT. Its protein product is CASSQDRDRGNTGELFF.

The rearrangement uses TRBV5-1 and TRBJ1-2; D is unresolved. Germline values: CDR1 SGHRS, CDR2 YFSETQ. V shed 1 base and J shed 6 bases, with 7 bases lying between them. There are 12 residues in the CDR3. CDR3 in amino acids: CASSLQEDGYTF. CDR3 nucleotide sequence: TGCGCCAGCAGCTTGCAGGAGGATGGCTACACCTTC.

V gene TRBV19 combines with J gene TRBJ2-3; 14 nucleotides match TRBD2. Germline lookup yields CDR1 LNHDA and CDR2 SQIVND (reference sequence). The CDR3 has 16 residues. The J segment lost 5 bases and the V segment lost 4 bases, leaving 5 bases of the junction unmatched. CDR3 DNA: TGTGCCAGTAGTACGGGACTAGCGGGAGAGGGAGATACGCAGTATTTT. Encoded protein: CASSTGLAGEGDTQYF.

Only a few counts were recorded for this clone. The rearrangement uses TRBV20-1 and TRBJ2-7, with D hard to call. Trimming left V 7 bases short and J 2 bases short, with 9 bases between. This CDR3 has 11 residues. CDR1 and CDR2 (germline): DFQATT, SNEGSKA (reference sequence). Written as DNA, the CDR3 is TGCAGTGTAACCGAGACCTACGAGCAGTACTTC. As protein: CSVTETYEQYF.

This sequence joins TRBV5-1 and TRBJ1-5; possibly TRBD1 for D (6 bases). The ends were cut back, 4 bases at V and 6 bases at J, with 17 bases in the middle. The germline V gene encodes CDR1 SGHRS and CDR2 YFSETQ. The CDR3 is 15 residues long. DNA for the CDR3: TGCGCCAGCAGCATCTCGGGACACTCGGGTCAGCCCCAGCATTTT. Its protein product is CASSISGHSGQPQHF.

The rearrangement uses TRBV19 and TRBJ2-3; D perhaps matches TRBD2 (6 bases). This CDR3 spans 19 amino acids. Trimming cost V 4 bases and J 2 bases, with 25 bases left between them. CDR1 is LNHDA, CDR2 SQIVND, per germline (reference sequence). The CDR3 DNA reads as TGTGCCAGTAGTAGGGGTAGCGGTCTCTTGGGGCCCTTCACAGATACGCAGTATTTT. It translates to CASSRGSGLLGPFTDTQYF.

The rearrangement joins TRBV7-9 to TRBJ1-1; D not certain. Germline V lookup: CDR1 SEHNR, CDR2 FQNEAQ (reference sequence). Trimming removed 1 base from V and 6 bases from J, with 12 bases in between. This CDR3 comprises 14 residues. The CDR3 is CASSLGGTGAEAFF. The DNA for the CDR3 is TGTGCCAGCAGCTTAGGGGGTACGGGAGCTGAAGCTTTCTTT.

The chain couples TRBV7-2 to TRBJ1-2; D ambiguous. Per germline, CDR1 SGHTA and CDR2 FQGNSA. V was clipped by 1 base and J by 2 bases, with 8 bases between them. The CDR3 consists of 14 residues. In DNA form, the CDR3 reads TGTGCCAGCAGCTTAGGGGCTGAGAACTATGGCTACACCTTC. Amino acid sequence: CASSLGAENYGYTF.

The DNA of the CDR3 is TGTGCCAGCAGTGACTTAGCGGGAGGGGTCTTAAACGAGCAGTACTTC. This codes for CASSDLAGGVLNEQYF. The chain is built from TRBV6-4 and TRBJ2-7; 11 bases match TRBD2. The germline V gene has CDR1 MRHNA and CDR2 SNTAGT. The CDR3 loop spans 16 amino acids. With V trimmed by 1 base and J by 5 bases, 7 bases remained unmatched.

Worth noting for this clone: Germline and junction disagree at one end, which may indicate a read error. This rearrangement joins TRBV27 to TRBJ2-7, with D perhaps TRBD2 (5 bases). There are 11 residues in the CDR3. Germline V gene lookup returns CDR1 MNHEY and CDR2 SMNVEV (reference sequence). The chain's CDR3 is CGVGSAYEQYF. In nucleotides, the CDR3 is TGCGGGGTGGGATCAGCCTACGAGCAGTACTTC.

J is TRBJ1-1 and V is TRBV12-5; D may be TRBD1 (5 bases). Germline V gives CDR1 LGHNT, CDR2 FRNRAP. This CDR3 is built from 15 residues. V was clipped by 10 bases and J by 4 bases, with 22 bases between them. The CDR3 sequence: CATYPPGPLLTEAFF. The CDR3, as DNA: TGTGCTACGTACCCCCCAGGGCCTCTCCTCACTGAAGCTTTCTTT.

The rearrangement joins TRBV19 to TRBJ2-2; 7 bases agree with TRBD2. J was trimmed by 2 bases and V by 6 bases; bases with no gene match: 3. From germline, CDR1 is LNHDA and CDR2 SQIVND (reference sequence). The CDR3 has 14 amino acids. CDR3 in amino acids: CASRPSGNTGELFF. CDR3 nucleotides: TGTGCCAGTAGACCTAGCGGTAACACCGGGGAGCTGTTTTTT.

The chain carries TRBV25-1 and TRBJ2-7; 9 bases are shared with TRBD1. The length of the CDR3 is 13 residues. The germline CDR1 and CDR2 sequences are MGHDK and SYGVNS. The trim removed 8 bases at V and 5 bases at J, leaving 7 bases unmatched. The CDR3 nucleotides read TGTGCCAGCTCAAGACAGGGGGTTGACGAGCAGTACTTC. This codes for CASSRQGVDEQYF.

This chain uses TRBV4-3 with TRBJ1-4; 10 positions match TRBD1. V dropped 0 bases and J dropped 4; count of bases not matched to a gene: 8. The germline gives CDR1 LGHNA, CDR2 YSLEER. The CDR3 sequence is 18 residues long. The chain's CDR3 is CASSQDYGTGVGNEKLFF. The CDR3 DNA sequence: TGCGCCAGCAGCCAAGATTACGGGACAGGGGTGGGTAATGAAAAACTGTTTTTT.

This clone was recorded once. The rearrangement joins TRBV18 to TRBJ2-3, with D maybe TRBD2 (5 bases). The V end was cut by 3 bases, the J end by 1 base, with 14 bases between. Germline CDR1 is KGHSH and CDR2 is LQKENI. The CDR3 is 16 residues long. CDR3 nucleotide sequence: TGTGCCAGCTCACCGTGGACTCTGGAGGGCACAGATACGCAGTATTTT. It translates to CASSPWTLEGTDTQYF.

The rearrangement joins TRBV30 to TRBJ2-1; D unclear. The germline V gene encodes CDR1 GTSNPN and CDR2 SVGIG (reference sequence). Between the trimmed V and J ends, which lost 0 bases and 11 bases, there was a span of 11 bases. This CDR3 spans 12 amino acids. CDR3 sequence: CAWSVVAEQQFF. The CDR3 nucleotides are TGTGCCTGGAGTGTAGTCGCGGAACAGCAGTTCTTC.

The chain combines TRBV7-3 with TRBJ2-7, with a possible D match to TRBD2 (6 bases). The CDR3 covers 14 residues. Trimming pared 5 bases from V and 4 bases from J, leaving 15 bases between. CDR1 is SGHTA and CDR2 is FQGTGA in the germline V gene. CDR3 bases: TGTGCCAGCAGCCCGACGGCGGGGCCTTACGAGCAGTACTTC. It encodes CASSPTAGPYEQYF.

CDR3 coding DNA: TGTGCCAGCAGTTTAGTGCGCGGGACAGGGCGATTCGGGGAGCTGTTTTTT. Encoded protein: CASSLVRGTGRFGELFF. The chain is built from TRBV27 and TRBJ2-2; 9 bases match TRBD1. V gave up 2 bases and J gave up 7 bases; unmatched junction bases: 11. CDR1 is MNHEY and CDR2 is SMNVEV in the germline V gene (reference sequence). The CDR3 length is 17 residues.

The V gene is TRBV27, the J gene TRBJ1-5; 7 nucleotides align to TRBD1. The CDR3 has 15 residues. Germline values: CDR1 MNHEY, CDR2 SMNVEV (reference sequence). V dropped 4 bases and J dropped 1; count of bases not matched to a gene: 4. The CDR3 loop reads CASSWTGVSNQPQHF. The CDR3 DNA reads as TGTGCCAGCAGTTGGACAGGAGTGAGCAATCAGCCCCAGCATTTT.